This TCR beta chain was identified in a study of cytomegalovirus exposure and HLA in healthy donors. The PCR used 60 Vbeta and 13 Jbeta primers. Generated by immunoSEQ multiplex PCR, the TCRdb table keeps only in-frame clones and is missing some. The profile shows 100,000 to 150,000 clones, about 81% of them singletons. Sample: PBMCs. The clonotype was recovered from a man aged 40-49 years in good health and CMV-seronegative.

The CDR3, as DNA: TGCGCCAGCAGGAGGGAGCACGGGGCCAACGTCCTGACTTTC. It is translated as CASRREHGANVLTF. The chain joins TRBV5-1 to TRBJ2-6; possible D gene TRBD2, 5 bases. V was trimmed by 5 bases and J by 4 bases, leaving 10 bases between them. This CDR3 region has 14 residues. The germline gives CDR1 SGHRS, CDR2 YFSETQ.